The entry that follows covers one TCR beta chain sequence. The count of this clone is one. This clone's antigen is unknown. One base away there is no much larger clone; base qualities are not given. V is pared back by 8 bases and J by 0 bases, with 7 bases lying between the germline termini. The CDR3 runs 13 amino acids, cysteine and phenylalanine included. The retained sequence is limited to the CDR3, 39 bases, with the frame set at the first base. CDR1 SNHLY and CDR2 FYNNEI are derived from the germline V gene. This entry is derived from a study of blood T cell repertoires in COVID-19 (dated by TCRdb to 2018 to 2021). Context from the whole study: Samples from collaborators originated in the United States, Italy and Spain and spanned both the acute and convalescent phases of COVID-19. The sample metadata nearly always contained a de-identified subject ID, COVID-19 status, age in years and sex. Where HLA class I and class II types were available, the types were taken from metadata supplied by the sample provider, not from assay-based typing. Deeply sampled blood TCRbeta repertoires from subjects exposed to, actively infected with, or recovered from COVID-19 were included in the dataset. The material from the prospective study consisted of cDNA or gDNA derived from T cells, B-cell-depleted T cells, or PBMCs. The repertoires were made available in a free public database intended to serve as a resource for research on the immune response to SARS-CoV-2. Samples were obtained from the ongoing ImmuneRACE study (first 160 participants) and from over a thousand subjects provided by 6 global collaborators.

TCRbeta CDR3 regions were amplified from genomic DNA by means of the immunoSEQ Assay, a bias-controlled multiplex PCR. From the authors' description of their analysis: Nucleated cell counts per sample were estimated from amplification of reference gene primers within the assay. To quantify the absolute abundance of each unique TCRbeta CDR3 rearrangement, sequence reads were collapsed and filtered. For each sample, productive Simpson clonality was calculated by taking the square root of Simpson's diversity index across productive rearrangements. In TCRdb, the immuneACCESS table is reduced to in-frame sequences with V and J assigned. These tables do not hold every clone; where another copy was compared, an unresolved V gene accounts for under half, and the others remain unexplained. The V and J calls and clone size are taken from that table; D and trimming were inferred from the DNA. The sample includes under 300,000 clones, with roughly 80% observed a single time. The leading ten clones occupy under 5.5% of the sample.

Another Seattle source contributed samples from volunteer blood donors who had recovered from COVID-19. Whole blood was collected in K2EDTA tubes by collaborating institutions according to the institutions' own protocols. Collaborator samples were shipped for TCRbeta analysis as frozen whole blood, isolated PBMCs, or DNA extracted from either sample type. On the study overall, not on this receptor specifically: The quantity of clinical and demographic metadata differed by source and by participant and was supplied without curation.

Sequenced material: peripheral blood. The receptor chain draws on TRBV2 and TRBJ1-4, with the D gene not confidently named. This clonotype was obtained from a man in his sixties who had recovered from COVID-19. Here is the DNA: TGTGCCAGCGCCGGGACAACTAATGAAAAACTGTTTTTT. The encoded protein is CASAGTTNEKLFF.